What follows describes a single T cell receptor (beta chain). V lost 1 base and J 2 bases, leaving 9 bases between the germline ends. CDR1 and CDR2 from the germline V gene are SGHVS and FQNEAQ. This CDR3 region has 15 residues. The data originate from a study of T cell changes during pregnancy in multiple sclerosis. The method was immunoSEQ multiplex PCR; TCRdb's version includes in-frame clones alone and lacks a portion of them. The sample consists of under 95,000 clones, approximately 93% of them appearing once. The V call is TRBV7-8, the J call TRBJ2-1; maybe TRBD2 (6 bases). The input for sequencing was peripheral blood, taken in the second trimester of pregnancy. This clonotype originated in a female donor in good health, enrolled as a control in a pregnancy study. In DNA form, the CDR3 reads TGTGCCAGCAGCTTAGTGGGCGGGACCTACAATGAGCAGTTCTTC. Residues: CASSLVGGTYNEQFF.